The clone carrying this T cell receptor (beta chain) turned up a few times. As every portion of the isolated RNA was reverse transcribed, the sequencing read expressed TCRB transcripts. Clones were sequenced by immunoSEQ multiplex PCR, and TCRdb holds only the in-frame ones, with some missing. The table shows 350,000 to 400,000 clones, with about 16% occurring only once. The data are from a study of beta chain features in type 1 diabetes. Study-level background: Examined across all samples were 90 million to 130 million sorted cells.

This CDR3 contains 14 residues. The trim removed 4 bases at V and 2 bases at J, leaving 6 bases unmatched. Germline V gene sequence: CDR1 GTSNPN, CDR2 SVGIG (reference sequence). Each population that was sorted was more than 95% pure. Sequenced: naive CD4+ T cells from blood. The receptor's source is a woman aged 18-29 years in good health. The gene calls are TRBV30 and TRBJ2-7; 9 positions match TRBD2. CDR3 amino acids: CAWIIAGATYEQYF. CDR3 DNA: TGTGCCTGGATTATAGCGGGAGCAACCTACGAGCAGTACTTC. Using reference TRBV30 and TRBJ2-7 for the parts outside the CDR3, the full variable domain is SQTIHQWPATLVQPVGSPLSLECTVEGTSNPNLYWYRQAAGRGLQLLFYSVGIGQISSEVPQNLSASRPQDRQFILSSKKLLLSDSGFYLCAWIIAGATYEQYFGPGTRLTVT.